A selection of T cell receptor beta chains follows, all from one sample in a study of response to subunit inactivated influenza vaccine. Via MiXCR, TCRdb re-called the RT-PCR reads, giving one row per CDR3 protein. Of approximately 500,000 distinct CDR3 sequences detected, approximately 20% appear once; the ten largest clones hold 2.5% to 3%. These same data were also listed under a study on T cells expressing NK-cell markers.

The starting material was CD4+ T cells sorted from PBMCs, obtained about 13 days after vaccination. The receptor source for this set is a middle-aged man who received an inactivated influenza vaccine. Both conserved end residues are part of each CDR3. Fields, in order: D gene, J gene, clone size, V gene, CDR3 protein, CDR3 DNA. A D gene is named only where the DNA matches it firmly. Rows give clone size only sometimes, using once, few, many, or a class for an expanded clone.

>TRBD1|TRBJ1-4|.|TRBV30
CAWSEGTVTNEKLFF
TGTGCCTGGAGTGAGGGGACAGTAACTAATGAAAAACTGTTTTTT
>TRBD2|TRBJ2-5|few|TRBV4-3
CASSQRVAGGNQETQYF
TGCGCCAGCAGCCAACGTGTCGCGGGAGGAAACCAAGAGACCCAGTACTTC
>TRBD1|TRBJ1-2|few|TRBV10-1
CASSGTEGYGYTF
TGCGCCAGCAGCGGGACAGAAGGCTATGGCTACACCTTC
>TRBD2|TRBJ2-1|few|TRBV7-3
CASSLSGLAGGGEQFF
TGTGCCAGCAGCTTATCGGGACTAGCGGGAGGAGGCGAGCAGTTCTTC
>TRBD2|TRBJ2-1|few|TRBV20-1
CSAREPGLAGAGEQFF
TGCAGTGCTAGGGAACCGGGACTAGCGGGAGCCGGTGAGCAGTTCTTC
>.|TRBJ2-2|.|TRBV5-1
CASREGSSTTGELFF
TGCGCCAGCAGAGAGGGCAGCTCAACCACCGGGGAGCTGTTTTTT
>TRBD1|TRBJ1-5|.|TRBV28
CASKTRQGGRPQHF
TGTGCCAGCAAAACTCGACAGGGGGGAAGGCCCCAGCATTTT
>TRBD1|TRBJ2-7|.|TRBV11-2
CASSLGGGQGSYEQYF
TGTGCCAGCAGCTTAGGGGGGGGACAGGGATCCTACGAGCAGTACTTC
>.|TRBJ1-1|once|TRBV7-9
CASSLPGVPNTEAFF
TGTGCCAGCAGCTTACCCGGGGTCCCGAACACTGAAGCTTTCTTT
>.|TRBJ1-1|few|TRBV7-9
CASSLAVSNTEAFF
TGTGCCAGCAGCTTAGCGGTTTCGAACACTGAAGCTTTCTTT
>.|TRBJ1-6|.|TRBV24-1
CATSDGRTYNSPLHF
TGTGCCACCAGTGATGGCCGGACCTATAATTCACCCCTCCACTTT
>TRBD2|TRBJ2-1|.|TRBV20-1
CSARAASGRGQFF
TGCAGTGCTAGAGCAGCTAGCGGGAGAGGGCAGTTCTTC
>TRBD2|TRBJ2-7|.|TRBV18
CASSPQTSGPYEQYF
TGTGCCAGCTCACCACAAACTAGCGGACCCTACGAGCAGTACTTC
>TRBD1|TRBJ2-6|.|TRBV12-3/TRBV12-4
CASSPTGGAPGANVLTF
TGTGCCAGCAGTCCGACAGGGGGCGCCCCTGGGGCCAACGTCCTGACTTTC
>.|TRBJ2-7|.|TRBV28
CASSRTGITSYEQYF
TGTGCCAGCAGCCGAACAGGAATAACCTCCTACGAGCAGTACTTC
>.|TRBJ2-7|.|TRBV5-1
CASSLASAAGTYEQYF
TGCGCCAGCAGCTTAGCCTCCGCCGCAGGGACATACGAGCAGTACTTC
>.|TRBJ1-6|many|TRBV20-1
CSASRALNSPLHF
TGCAGTGCTAGCAGGGCCCTCAATTCACCCCTCCACTTT
>TRBD2|TRBJ2-1|.|TRBV4-2
CASSQDLAGGPRKQFF
TGTGCCAGCAGCCAAGATTTAGCGGGGGGCCCTAGAAAGCAGTTCTTC
>.|TRBJ2-3|.|TRBV11-1
CASSLSPSRATDTQYF
TGTGCCAGCAGCTTAAGTCCCTCTCGGGCCACAGATACGCAGTATTTT
>.|TRBJ2-1|few|TRBV24-1
CATSDTDTYNEQFF
TGTGCCACCAGTGACACCGACACCTACAATGAGCAGTTCTTC
>.|TRBJ2-1|few|TRBV5-1
CASSLARASSYNEQFF
TGCGCCAGCAGCTTGGCCAGAGCGAGCTCCTACAATGAGCAGTTCTTC
>.|TRBJ2-1|.|TRBV29-1
CSVDYEQFF
TGCAGCGTTGACTACGAGCAGTTCTTC
>.|TRBJ1-6|few|TRBV14
CASSHSQTALHF
TGTGCCAGCAGCCACAGTCAAACGGCCCTCCACTTT
>TRBD1|TRBJ1-2|many|TRBV5-1
CASSEQGAMNYGYTF
TGCGCCAGCAGCGAACAGGGGGCAATGAACTATGGCTACACCTTC
>.|TRBJ2-5|few|TRBV7-9
CASSLALETQYF
TGTGCCAGCAGCTTAGCGCTCGAGACCCAGTACTTC
>.|TRBJ2-6|.|TRBV20-1
CSARDERVGRYSGANVLTF
TGCAGTGCTAGAGATGAGAGGGTCGGGCGGTACTCTGGGGCCAACGTCCTGACTTTC
>TRBD2|TRBJ2-3|.|TRBV15
CATSRASGSPLDTQYF
TGTGCCACCAGCAGAGCGAGCGGGAGTCCTCTAGATACGCAGTATTTT
>.|TRBJ2-5|.|TRBV7-2
CASSLSIQETQYF
TGTGCCAGCAGCTTGTCGATCCAAGAGACCCAGTACTTC
>TRBD2|TRBJ2-1|few|TRBV11-2
CASSRLAGIDEQFF
TGTGCCAGCAGCCGACTAGCGGGAATCGATGAGCAGTTCTTC
>TRBD1|TRBJ2-3|.|TRBV20-1
CSARAVLRDRSRTDTQYF
TGCAGTGCTAGAGCTGTTTTAAGGGACAGATCCCGCACAGATACGCAGTATTTT
>.|TRBJ2-7|many|TRBV12-3/TRBV12-4
CASSFHVPYEQYF
TGTGCCAGCAGTTTCCACGTACCCTACGAGCAGTACTTC
>.|TRBJ1-1|.|TRBV20-1
CSAKSPNTEAFF
TGCAGTGCTAAAAGTCCCAACACTGAAGCTTTCTTT
>TRBD2|TRBJ2-7|.|TRBV19
CASTSGGPLEQYF
TGTGCCAGCACTAGCGGGGGGCCCCTCGAGCAGTACTTC
>.|TRBJ2-2|.|TRBV4-1
CASSPWGTGELFF
TGCGCCAGCAGCCCTTGGGGCACCGGGGAGCTGTTTTTT
>TRBD1|TRBJ2-1|.|TRBV24-1
CATSDFKAGGRYNEQFF
TGTGCCACCAGTGATTTCAAGGCAGGGGGCAGATACAATGAGCAGTTCTTC
>TRBD2|TRBJ2-7|.|TRBV20-1
CSARASGIEQYF
TGCAGTGCTAGAGCCAGCGGGATCGAGCAGTACTTC
>TRBD2|TRBJ2-3|few|TRBV12-3/TRBV12-4
CASTSPNSGRRGTDTQYF
TGTGCCAGCACCTCTCCCAATAGCGGGAGGCGTGGCACAGATACGCAGTATTTT
>.|TRBJ1-6|few|TRBV10-1
CATSPQAESPLHF
TGCGCCACCTCACCCCAGGCGGAATCACCCCTCCACTTT
>.|TRBJ2-4|.|TRBV6-5
CASSYSTAGTENIQYF
TGTGCCAGCAGTTACTCGACAGCAGGGACCGAAAACATTCAGTACTTC
>.|TRBJ2-3|many|TRBV20-1
CSAPLDELGRDTQYF
TGCAGTGCCCCCCTTGACGAGCTAGGGAGAGATACGCAGTATTTT